This T cell receptor beta chain was captured by sequencing in a study of cytomegalovirus exposure and HLA in healthy donors. On this clone itself: Its antigen is undetermined.

Notes on the study in general: The study designated about 180 TCR beta chains cytomegalovirus-associated.

The repertoire was sequenced with immunoSEQ multiplex PCR; TCRdb's copy has only in-frame clones and lacks some. The sample gives more than 80,000 clones, around 96% of which show up once; under 1.5% is in the top ten. The CDR3 totals 17 residues. Germline CDR1 is ENHRY and CDR2 is SYGVKD. V was pared by 6 bases and J by 1 base, with 11 bases of the junction left unmatched. The sample comprised PBMCs. This sequence joins TRBV10-3 and TRBJ1-3, with 8 bases aligning to TRBD1. The clonotype originates from a woman aged 18-35 years in good health and CMV-seronegative. The CDR3 sequence: CAISIGQGGISGNTIYF. DNA of the CDR3: TGTGCCATCAGCATCGGACAGGGAGGCATATCTGGAAACACCATATATTTT.